This T cell receptor beta chain derives from a study of T-cell memory formation after mild COVID-19. TCRdb used MiXCR to reprocess the 5' RACE reads, holding one entry per CDR3 protein. The sample yields under 350,000 distinct CDR3 sequences, around 15% seen once. The CDR3 length is 15 residues. V was clipped by 2 bases and J by 0 bases, with 9 bases between them. Germline CDR1 and CDR2: SGHKS and YYEKEE (reference sequence). This clonotype was seen a few times. This sequence joins TRBV5-5 and TRBJ2-1; a weak D match, TRBD1 (5 bases). What was sequenced was PBMCs or a T cell subset sorted from them (not recorded which). This receptor was identified in a man aged 18 to 29 who had mild COVID-19 (a few samples of this study predate the infection). Cell type and time point are not known. The CDR3 DNA follows: TGTGCCAGCAGCTTACAGGCTAGCTCCTACAATGAGCAGTTCTTC. Translated, it gives CASSLQASSYNEQFF.